These T cell receptor beta chains were read from a single sample in a study of response to subunit inactivated influenza vaccine. A single record per CDR3 protein comes from TCRdb applying MiXCR to the RT-PCR reads. The sample includes about 540,000 distinct CDR3 sequences, roughly 25% of them seen just once. The sample was also reused in another study, on T cells expressing NK-cell markers.

Sample: CD4+ T cells sorted from PBMCs, taken 11 to 12 days after vaccination. The receptors stem from a man aged 50-59 years who received an inactivated influenza vaccine. Both conserved end residues are part of each CDR3. The D gene is left open where the match is weak. Size tells how often a clone was seen (once, few, many) or the class of an expanded clone, and some rows leave it out.

TGTGCCAGCAGACCTCTAGCGGGAACCTACAATGAGCAGTTCTTC CASRPLAGTYNEQFF TRBJ2-1 TRBV12-3/TRBV12-4 15 - TRBD2
TGTGCCAGCAGTTTAATAGTTAGCGGGAGGAACGGCGAGCAGTACTTC CASSLIVSGRNGEQYF TRBJ2-7 TRBV12-3/TRBV12-4 16 - TRBD2
TGTGCCACCAGCAAGTCAGGGACCTACGAGCAGTACTTC CATSKSGTYEQYF TRBJ2-7 TRBV15 13 few -
TGTGCCAGCAGCTTACTTTCTAGCGGGAGAGGCAAGACCCAGTACTTC CASSLLSSGRGKTQYF TRBJ2-5 TRBV7-6 16 once TRBD2
TGTGCCAGCAGTCCCCGGGACAGAAAAGAGACCCAGTACTTC CASSPRDRKETQYF TRBJ2-5 TRBV6-1 14 - TRBD1
TGCGCCAGCAGCTACGGGACGACGGACACTGAAGCTTTCTTT CASSYGTTDTEAFF TRBJ1-1 TRBV5-1 14 few -
TGTGCCAGCAGTGAACAGGGGCTAAGCGAAAAACTGTTTTTT CASSEQGLSEKLFF TRBJ1-4 TRBV6-1 14 - -
TGTGCCAGCAACCGAAACCTTAGGATTTCCCTAAATGAGCAGTTCTTC CASNRNLRISLNEQFF TRBJ2-1 TRBV12-3/TRBV12-4 16 few -
TGTGCCAGCAGTCTCTTGACAGGGGGCTATGGCTACACCTTC CASSLLTGGYGYTF TRBJ1-2 TRBV6-1 14 - TRBD1
TGTGCCATCAGTGGCCTGGGAGCGACAGATACGCAGTATTTT CAISGLGATDTQYF TRBJ2-3 TRBV10-3 14 - -
TGTGCCAACTCCTCTGCGGGGGGCGTCAATGAGCAGTTCTTC CANSSAGGVNEQFF TRBJ2-1 TRBV6-2/TRBV6-3 14 few TRBD2
TGTGCCAGCAGTTTAGAGTATCGGGTTCGACTCCCTGATACGCAGTATTTT CASSLEYRVRLPDTQYF TRBJ2-3 TRBV27 17 few -
TGTGCCAGCAGCCGCCGAACTAATGAAAAACTGTTTTTT CASSRRTNEKLFF TRBJ1-4 TRBV6-6 13 - -
TGTGCCACTACGACCGGGGCAGGGGCTTTTGGCTACACCTTC CATTTGAGAFGYTF TRBJ1-2 TRBV12-3/TRBV12-4 14 - -